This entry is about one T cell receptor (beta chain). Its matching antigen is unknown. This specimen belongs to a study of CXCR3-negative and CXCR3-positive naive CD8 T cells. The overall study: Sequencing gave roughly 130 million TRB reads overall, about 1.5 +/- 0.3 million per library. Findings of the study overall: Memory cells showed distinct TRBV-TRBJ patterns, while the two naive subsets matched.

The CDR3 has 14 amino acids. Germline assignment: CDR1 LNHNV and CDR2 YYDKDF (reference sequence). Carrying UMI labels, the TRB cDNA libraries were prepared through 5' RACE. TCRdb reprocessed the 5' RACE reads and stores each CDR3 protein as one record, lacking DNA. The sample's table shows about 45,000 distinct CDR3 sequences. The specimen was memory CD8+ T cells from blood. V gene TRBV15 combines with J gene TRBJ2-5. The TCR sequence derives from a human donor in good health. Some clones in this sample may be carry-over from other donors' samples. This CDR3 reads CATSPELVQETQYF.